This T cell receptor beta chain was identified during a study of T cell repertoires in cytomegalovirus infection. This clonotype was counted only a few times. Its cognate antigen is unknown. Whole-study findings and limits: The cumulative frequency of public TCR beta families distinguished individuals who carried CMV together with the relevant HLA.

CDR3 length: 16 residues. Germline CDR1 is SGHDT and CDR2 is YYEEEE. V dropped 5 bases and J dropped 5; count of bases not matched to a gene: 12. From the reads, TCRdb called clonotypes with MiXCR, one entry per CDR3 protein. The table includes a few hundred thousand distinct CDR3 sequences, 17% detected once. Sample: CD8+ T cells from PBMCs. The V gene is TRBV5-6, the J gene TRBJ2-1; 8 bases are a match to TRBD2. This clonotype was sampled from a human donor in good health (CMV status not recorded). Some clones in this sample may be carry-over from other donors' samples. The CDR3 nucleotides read TGTGCCAGCAGTTCCCGAAGGGCGGGGGGCGACAATGAGCAGTTCTTC. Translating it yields CASSSRRAGGDNEQFF.